The rows below give T cell receptor beta chains drawn from one sample of a study of T-cell memory formation after mild COVID-19. TCRdb re-derived calls from the 5' RACE reads in MiXCR, one entry per CDR3 protein. Here the sample spans some 340,000 distinct CDR3 sequences, 10% to 15% being singletons. The source material was PBMCs or a T cell subset sorted from them (not recorded which). The source of these receptors is a man younger than 35 who had mild COVID-19 (a few samples of this study predate the infection). Cell type and time point are not known. The CDR3 runs from the conserved cysteine through the conserved F or W. Each record gives: clone size, J gene, D gene, V gene, CDR3 length, CDR3 DNA, CDR3 protein. A D gene is named only where the DNA matches it firmly. A row's size may be missing; if present it is once, few, many or a size class.

.,TRBJ2-5,.,TRBV7-9,15,TGTGCCAGCAGCGAGCTCACAAAAAGGAGGGAGACCCAGTACTTC,CASSELTKRRETQYF
.,TRBJ1-1,TRBD1,TRBV2,15,TGTGCCAGCAGTGCCCCGACAGGGGTGAACACTGAAGCTTTCTTT,CASSAPTGVNTEAFF
.,TRBJ1-2,.,TRBV30,15,TGTGCCTGGAGTTTAACCCCGTCCCCGTTACGCGGCTACACCTTC,CAWSLTPSPLRGYTF
.,TRBJ1-2,TRBD1,TRBV5-4,15,TGTGCCAGCAGCTTGCCAGGGACAGGGAACTATGGCTACACCTTC,CASSLPGTGNYGYTF
few,TRBJ2-2,.,TRBV4-3,16,TGCGCCAGCAGCCAAGCGTGGGTCGGGAACACCGGGGAGCTGTTTTTT,CASSQAWVGNTGELFF
.,TRBJ2-7,.,TRBV7-2,15,TGTGCCAGCAGCTTACCCGGGACCCTCGGGTACGAGCAGTACTTC,CASSLPGTLGYEQYF
many,TRBJ1-5,TRBD1,TRBV12-3/TRBV12-4,13,TGTGCCAGCAGCTGGACAGGGAATCAGCCCCAGCATTTT,CASSWTGNQPQHF
.,TRBJ2-3,TRBD1,TRBV6-5,16,TGTGCCAGCAGACCCAATCCGGGACAGGGAACAGATACGCAGTATTTT,CASRPNPGQGTDTQYF
.,TRBJ2-7,TRBD1,TRBV7-3,15,TGTGCCAGCAGCTCGACGACAGGGGGCCAACACGAGCAGTACTTC,CASSSTTGGQHEQYF
.,TRBJ2-1,TRBD2,TRBV7-9,16,TGTGCCAGCAGCTCGACTAGCGGGGGTCTACATTTAGAGCAGTTCTTC,CASSSTSGGLHLEQFF
.,TRBJ2-1,TRBD1,TRBV5-1,13,TGCGCCAGCAGCGAGGGACAGGGGTTTGAGCAGTTCTTC,CASSEGQGFEQFF
.,TRBJ1-2,TRBD1,TRBV7-2,15,TGTGCCAGCAGCCTAAGGGACAGGGAAGGTGGAGGCTACACCTTC,CASSLRDREGGGYTF
many,TRBJ1-2,.,TRBV7-2,18,TGTGCCAGCAGCTTAGTTTTATCCCCAGTGGGGTCAAACTATGGCTACACCTTC,CASSLVLSPVGSNYGYTF
few,TRBJ1-6,.,TRBV7-8,12,TGTGCCAGCAGCTTAGACAGGGATATCCTCCACTTT,CASSLDRDILHF
many,TRBJ2-1,.,TRBV23-1,13,TGCGCCAGCAGGGAAGGGAGGATCAATGAGCAGTTCTTC,CASREGRINEQFF
.,TRBJ1-2,.,TRBV29-1,12,TGCAGCGTTGAACCACTGGGGGGTGGCTACACCTTC,CSVEPLGGGYTF
many,TRBJ1-6,TRBD1,TRBV9,15,TGTGCCAGCAGCGGCCGGGACAGGTTAAACTCACCCCTCCACTTT,CASSGRDRLNSPLHF
.,TRBJ2-5,.,TRBV6-6,10,TGTGCCACCGGGACAGAGACCCAGTACTTC,CATGTETQYF
.,TRBJ1-2,.,TRBV6-6,14,TGTGCCAGCAGCGACGGTCCAGCTAACTATGGCTACACCTTC,CASSDGPANYGYTF
few,TRBJ2-2,.,TRBV5-5,16,TGTGCCAGCAGCTTGGGTCCCACCCCGAACACCGGGGAGCTGTTTTTT,CASSLGPTPNTGELFF
.,TRBJ2-7,.,TRBV27,14,TGTGCCAGCAGTTTAAATGCTGAAGCCTACGAGCAGTACTTC,CASSLNAEAYEQYF
few,TRBJ1-1,.,TRBV6-5,14,TGTGCCAGCAGCTCAGGTGGGGTTATCACTGAAGCTTTCTTT,CASSSGGVITEAFF
many,TRBJ2-2,TRBD2,TRBV12-3/TRBV12-4,15,TGTGCCAGCAGTCCCGGGGGGGCTCTGACCGGGGAGCTGTTTTTT,CASSPGGALTGELFF
few,TRBJ2-1,TRBD2,TRBV7-2,20,TGTGCCAGCAGCCTACCCAGCGGGACTAGCGGCCCTTTCCCCCCAGATGAGCAGTTCTTC,CASSLPSGTSGPFPPDEQFF
few,TRBJ2-3,TRBD1,TRBV7-2,15,TGTGCCAGCAGCCCCGACAGGGGACAGACAGATACGCAGTATTTT,CASSPDRGQTDTQYF
few,TRBJ2-2,.,TRBV12-3/TRBV12-4,14,TGTGCCAGCAGTTTAGTTCTTGCAACCGGGGAGCTGTTTTTT,CASSLVLATGELFF
many,TRBJ2-2,.,TRBV12-3/TRBV12-4,13,TGTGCCAGCAGTGGGGGTGGGCCCGGGGAGCTGTTTTTT,CASSGGGPGELFF
few,TRBJ2-3,.,TRBV4-2,15,TGTGCCAGCAGCCTCGCAGGGGCCGTCCAAGATACGCAGTATTTT,CASSLAGAVQDTQYF
few,TRBJ1-1,.,TRBV14,17,TGTGCCAGCAGCCTCGCTTCTTACAGGACTATGAACACTGAAGCTTTCTTT,CASSLASYRTMNTEAFF
few,TRBJ1-2,.,TRBV12-3/TRBV12-4,13,TGTGCCAGCAGTTCTACCAGGGGCGATGGCTACACCTTC,CASSSTRGDGYTF
many,TRBJ1-5,.,TRBV5-1,14,TGTGCCAGCAGTTCGGGGGACGGCAATCAGCCCCAGCATTTT,CASSSGDGNQPQHF
.,TRBJ2-6,.,TRBV12-3/TRBV12-4,14,TGTGCCAGCAGTTTCGAATATGGGGCCAACGTCCTGACTTTC,CASSFEYGANVLTF
many,TRBJ1-1,TRBD1,TRBV12-3/TRBV12-4,13,TGTGCCAGCAGTTTGACAGGGGACACTGAAGCTTTCTTT,CASSLTGDTEAFF
many,TRBJ1-1,.,TRBV5-1,14,TGCGCCAGCAGACGCCGGGTCCCGAACACTGAAGCTTTCTTT,CASRRRVPNTEAFF
.,TRBJ1-1,TRBD1,TRBV7-2,13,TGTGCCAGCAGCTCGTACGGACAGGGGGAAGCTTTCTTT,CASSSYGQGEAFF
many,TRBJ2-1,TRBD1,TRBV7-8,15,TGTGCCAGCAGCAGGGACAGGGGGCAGTACAATGAGCAGTTCTTC,CASSRDRGQYNEQFF
few,TRBJ2-3,.,TRBV24-1,11,TGTGCCACCAGTGAGGCAGATACGCAGTATTTT,CATSEADTQYF
few,TRBJ2-7,.,TRBV6-1,13,TGTGCCAGCAGTGAATTCAGGCCGAACGAGCAGTACTTC,CASSEFRPNEQYF
.,TRBJ2-1,.,TRBV20-1,16,TGCAGTGCTAGACCCGCCGGGGTGGGGCCTTACAATGAGCAGTTCTTC,CSARPAGVGPYNEQFF
few,TRBJ2-6,.,TRBV7-9,14,TGTGCCAGCAGCCCACGGGTTGGGGCCAACGTCCTGACTTTC,CASSPRVGANVLTF
.,TRBJ1-2,TRBD1,TRBV12-3/TRBV12-4,13,TGTGCCAGCAGCCGGGTGACAGGGGACGGCTACACCTTC,CASSRVTGDGYTF
few,TRBJ1-5,.,TRBV6-2/TRBV6-3,15,TGTGCCAGCAGTTCCCAACAGGGCAGCAATCAGCCCCAGCATTTT,CASSSQQGSNQPQHF